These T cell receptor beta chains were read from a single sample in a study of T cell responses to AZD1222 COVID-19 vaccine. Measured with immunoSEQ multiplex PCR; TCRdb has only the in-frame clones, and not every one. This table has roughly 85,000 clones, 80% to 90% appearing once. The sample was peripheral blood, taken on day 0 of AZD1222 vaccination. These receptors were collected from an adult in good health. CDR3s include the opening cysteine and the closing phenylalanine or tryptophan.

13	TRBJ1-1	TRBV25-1	CASGETGNTEAFF
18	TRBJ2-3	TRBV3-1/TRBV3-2	CASSHSSRGGSLTDTQYF
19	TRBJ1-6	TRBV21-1	CASSKGLVRRPSFNSPLHF
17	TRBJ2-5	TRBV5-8	CASSLIVRAELQETQYF
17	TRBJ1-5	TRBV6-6	CASSPRISGVRDQPQHF
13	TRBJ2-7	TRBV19	CATSTSGSYEQYF
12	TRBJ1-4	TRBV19	CANSIGERQLFF
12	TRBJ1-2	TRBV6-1	CASRETGIGYTF
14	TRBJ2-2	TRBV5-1	CASSLTGNTGELFF
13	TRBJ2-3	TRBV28	CASSPDISDTQYF
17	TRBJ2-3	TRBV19	CASSIGTGTPFRDTQYF
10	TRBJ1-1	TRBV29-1	CSAMNTEAFF
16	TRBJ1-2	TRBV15	CATSRDPRRNNYGYTF
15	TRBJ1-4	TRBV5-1	CASATGSRVGEKLFF
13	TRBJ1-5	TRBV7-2	CASSLQRGQPQHF
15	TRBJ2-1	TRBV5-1	CASSLVAGTANEQFF
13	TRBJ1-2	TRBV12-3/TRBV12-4	CASSLGGIYGYTF
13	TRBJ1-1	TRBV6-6	CASTVTEGREAFF
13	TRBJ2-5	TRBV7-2	CASSLGQGETQYF
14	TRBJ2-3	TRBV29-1	CSSTQGVGSDTQYF
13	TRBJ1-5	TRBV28	CASRLRGLLPQHF